A selection of T cell receptor beta chains follows, all from one sample in a study of T cell repertoires in cytomegalovirus infection. These TCRs' antigens remain unknown. Via MiXCR, TCRdb re-called the reads, giving one row per CDR3 protein. Of about 890,000 distinct CDR3 sequences in the sample, roughly 31% are singletons; the top ten hold under 15%. The sequencing here drew on cultured CD8+ T cells from PBMCs, taken from culture after CMV antigen stimulation. Receptors originate from a human donor in good health (CMV status not recorded). Some clones in this sample may be carry-over from other donors' samples. CDR3s include the opening cysteine and the closing phenylalanine or tryptophan. Fields, in order: D gene, V gene, clone size, J gene, CDR3 DNA, CDR3 protein. A D gene is named only where the DNA matches it firmly. Some rows mark clone size as missing; the rest say once, few, many or name a class of expanded clone.

D: .; V: TRBV5-5; size: .; J: TRBJ1-2; DNA: TGTGCCAGCAGCCCGGAGGGGGAAGTCTATGGCTACACCTTC; CDR3: CASSPEGEVYGYTF
D: .; V: TRBV19; size: .; J: TRBJ2-1; DNA: TGTGCCAGTAGTATCCGGGTTCCCAATGAGCAGTTCTTC; CDR3: CASSIRVPNEQFF
D: TRBD1; V: TRBV4-1; size: few; J: TRBJ2-2; DNA: TGCGCCAGCAGCCAGGATCCCAGGGGGCTTTTAGACACCGGGGAGCTGTTTTTT; CDR3: CASSQDPRGLLDTGELFF
D: .; V: TRBV12-3/TRBV12-4; size: .; J: TRBJ2-1; DNA: TGTGCCAGCAGTTTCCCTCCGAGAGCTTACAATGAGCAGTTCTTC; CDR3: CASSFPPRAYNEQFF
D: .; V: TRBV24-1; size: .; J: TRBJ2-1; DNA: TGTGCCACCCAGGCCGTTAGCTCCTACAATGAGCAGTTCTTC; CDR3: CATQAVSSYNEQFF
D: TRBD2; V: TRBV7-2; size: many; J: TRBJ2-5; DNA: TGTGCCAGCAGCTTAGGATTAGCGGGTGACCAAGAGACCCAGTACTTC; CDR3: CASSLGLAGDQETQYF
D: .; V: TRBV19; size: .; J: TRBJ1-1; DNA: TGTGCCAGTAGCCACCAGGGCTTGGCCACTGAAGCTTTCTTT; CDR3: CASSHQGLATEAFF
D: TRBD2; V: TRBV7-6; size: .; J: TRBJ2-2; DNA: TGTGCCAGCAGCGGGACTAGCGACACCGGGGAGCTGTTTTTT; CDR3: CASSGTSDTGELFF
D: .; V: TRBV6-2/TRBV6-3; size: .; J: TRBJ1-5; DNA: TGTGCCAGCAGCACCTCCGCATTAGTTTATCAGCACAATCAGCCCCAGCATTTT; CDR3: CASSTSALVYQHNQPQHF
D: .; V: TRBV7-2; size: many; J: TRBJ1-5; DNA: TGTGCCAGCAGCTTAGATCCTGTAGTTGGTACAGTTAGCAATCAGCCCCAGCATTTT; CDR3: CASSLDPVVGTVSNQPQHF
D: TRBD1; V: TRBV19; size: .; J: TRBJ2-7; DNA: TGTGCCAGTACCCTAGGGTGGGACAGGGATGACGAGCAGTACTTC; CDR3: CASTLGWDRDDEQYF
D: .; V: TRBV10-3; size: .; J: TRBJ2-3; DNA: TGTGCCATCAGTGAAGAGGGCCCAGATACGCAGTATTTT; CDR3: CAISEEGPDTQYF
D: .; V: TRBV27; size: .; J: TRBJ2-1; DNA: TGTGCCAACAGTTCCCGGGACCGGAGCCACAATGAGCAGTTCTTC; CDR3: CANSSRDRSHNEQFF
D: .; V: TRBV24-1; size: .; J: TRBJ2-3; DNA: TGTGCCACCAGTGATTCCCGGACAGAGAGCACAGATACGCAGTATTTT; CDR3: CATSDSRTESTDTQYF
D: TRBD1; V: TRBV27; size: .; J: TRBJ2-5; DNA: TGTGCCAGCAGTCCCAGGGGGCGAGCTGGAGAGACCCAGTACTTC; CDR3: CASSPRGRAGETQYF
D: .; V: TRBV7-2; size: .; J: TRBJ2-4; DNA: TGTGCCAGCAGCTTAGGCCGGGACGTGTTACCCATTCAGTACTTC; CDR3: CASSLGRDVLPIQYF
D: TRBD1; V: TRBV7-8; size: .; J: TRBJ2-1; DNA: TGTGCCAGCAGCGGACCGGGACAGGGAGGCAATGAGCAGTTCTTC; CDR3: CASSGPGQGGNEQFF
D: TRBD2; V: TRBV2; size: .; J: TRBJ2-5; DNA: TGTGCCAGCCAAGCGGGACCCTCTTTCCAAGAGACCCAGTACTTC; CDR3: CASQAGPSFQETQYF
D: .; V: TRBV27; size: .; J: TRBJ2-5; DNA: TGTGCCAGCAGTCCCACACAATGCGAGACCCAGTACTTC; CDR3: CASSPTQCETQYF
D: .; V: TRBV5-1; size: .; J: TRBJ1-1; DNA: TGCGCCAGCAGCGACGCTGGGACTGAAGCTTTCTTT; CDR3: CASSDAGTEAFF
D: .; V: TRBV13; size: .; J: TRBJ2-1; DNA: TGTGCCAGCAGCTCGAGGAGCGTCGTGCCGTTTGGGAATGAGCAGTTCTTC; CDR3: CASSSRSVVPFGNEQFF
D: TRBD2; V: TRBV7-9; size: many; J: TRBJ2-5; DNA: TGTGCCAGCAGGGCCCCGGGAGGAGAGACCCAGTACTTC; CDR3: CASRAPGGETQYF
D: TRBD2; V: TRBV11-2; size: few; J: TRBJ2-1; DNA: TGTGCCAGCAGACACGGGGGGGGCGGAGGGAATGAGCAGTTCTTC; CDR3: CASRHGGGGGNEQFF
D: TRBD1; V: TRBV6-4; size: .; J: TRBJ2-2; DNA: TGTGCCAGCAGTGATCCGCGAGGGGACAGGGGAGAGTGGAACACCGGGGAGCTGTTTTTT; CDR3: CASSDPRGDRGEWNTGELFF
D: .; V: TRBV7-6; size: many; J: TRBJ2-5; DNA: TGTGCCAGCAGCCCCGGAGGGGGCCGGTTGCAAGAGACCCAGTACTTC; CDR3: CASSPGGGRLQETQYF
D: .; V: TRBV2; size: many; J: TRBJ2-7; DNA: TGTGCCAGCAGCGAAACCTACGAGCAGTACTTC; CDR3: CASSETYEQYF
D: .; V: TRBV7-9; size: few; J: TRBJ2-3; DNA: TGTGCCAGCAGCCCCTTCACGCAGTATTTT; CDR3: CASSPFTQYF
D: TRBD2; V: TRBV7-9; size: many; J: TRBJ2-1; DNA: TGTGCCAGCAGGAAACCCGGGACTAACTCCTACAATGAGCAGTTCTTC; CDR3: CASRKPGTNSYNEQFF
D: .; V: TRBV20-1; size: .; J: TRBJ1-5; DNA: TGCAGTGCTGAGTATGGGGCTGGGATGGGCAATCAGCCCCAGCATTTT; CDR3: CSAEYGAGMGNQPQHF
D: .; V: TRBV5-4; size: few; J: TRBJ2-3; DNA: TGTGCCAGCAGCTCTTCAGGGGAGGATCAGTATTTT; CDR3: CASSSSGEDQYF
D: TRBD1; V: TRBV6-2/TRBV6-3; size: few; J: TRBJ1-5; DNA: TGTGCCAGCAGCCTTACCGGGACAGGGGTAACTCAGCCCCAGCATTTT; CDR3: CASSLTGTGVTQPQHF
D: TRBD1; V: TRBV11-2; size: few; J: TRBJ1-1; DNA: TGTGCCAGCAGCTACTGGGACAGGGTGAACACTGAAGCTTTCTTT; CDR3: CASSYWDRVNTEAFF
D: .; V: TRBV19; size: .; J: TRBJ1-4; DNA: TGTGCCAGTATACCCAGGACGGATATGTGTGAAAAACTGTTTTTT; CDR3: CASIPRTDMCEKLFF
D: .; V: TRBV5-6; size: few; J: TRBJ1-6; DNA: TGTGCCAGCAGCGGACGCGTAGAGGGATATAATTCACCCCTCCACTTT; CDR3: CASSGRVEGYNSPLHF
D: TRBD2; V: TRBV12-3/TRBV12-4; size: few; J: TRBJ2-3; DNA: TGTGCCAGCAGCCACTTCGGTCTAGCGGGGGGCGACGGCACAGATACGCAGTATTTT; CDR3: CASSHFGLAGGDGTDTQYF
D: .; V: TRBV12-3/TRBV12-4; size: .; J: TRBJ2-1; DNA: TGTGCCAGCAGTTTTATCGGGGGACTCAGTGAGCAGTTCTTC; CDR3: CASSFIGGLSEQFF
D: TRBD1; V: TRBV19; size: few; J: TRBJ1-6; DNA: TGTGCCAGTAGTCCCGGGACAGGGGTAGGCTATAATTCACCCCTCCACTTT; CDR3: CASSPGTGVGYNSPLHF
D: .; V: TRBV10-3; size: .; J: TRBJ1-3; DNA: TGTGCCATCAGGGCCACAATCCCCGGGACGCGCTCTGGAAACACCATATATTTT; CDR3: CAIRATIPGTRSGNTIYF
D: TRBD1; V: TRBV29-1; size: .; J: TRBJ2-1; DNA: TGCAGCGTTGAAGCGAAGGGACAGGGGATCTACAATGAGCAGTTCTTC; CDR3: CSVEAKGQGIYNEQFF
D: .; V: TRBV19; size: .; J: TRBJ1-1; DNA: TGTGCCAGTAGTGTTTATGCGTCTCCCCTGGGAACTGAAGCTTTCTTT; CDR3: CASSVYASPLGTEAFF
D: .; V: TRBV7-9; size: .; J: TRBJ1-2; DNA: TGTGCCAGCACCTCCCCGGGGCAGAGAGGCTACACCTTC; CDR3: CASTSPGQRGYTF
D: .; V: TRBV5-6; size: .; J: TRBJ1-2; DNA: TGTGCCAGCAGCTTGACAGTCTCTAACTATGGCTACACCTTC; CDR3: CASSLTVSNYGYTF
D: .; V: TRBV14; size: .; J: TRBJ1-1; DNA: TGTGCCAGCAGCCAGGTTGGGTGGTGGACTGAAGCTTTCTTT; CDR3: CASSQVGWWTEAFF
D: .; V: TRBV7-9; size: .; J: TRBJ2-7; DNA: TGTGCCAGCACCTTAGGTCAGGGATACTCCTACGAGCAGTACTTC; CDR3: CASTLGQGYSYEQYF
D: .; V: TRBV7-6; size: many; J: TRBJ2-3; DNA: TGTGCCAGCAGCCCGTCCTTGGTCTCGCCCACAGATACGCAGTATTTT; CDR3: CASSPSLVSPTDTQYF
D: TRBD2; V: TRBV12-3/TRBV12-4; size: many; J: TRBJ2-5; DNA: TGTGCCAGCAGTTCCCAACTAGCGGGAGACCAAGAGACCCAGTACTTC; CDR3: CASSSQLAGDQETQYF